Listed below are T cell receptor beta chains from one sample, sequenced in a study of cytomegalovirus exposure and HLA in healthy donors. Assay used: immunoSEQ multiplex PCR; TCRdb lists only in-frame clones, some missing. The sample contains around 92,000 clones, around 86% of which appear only once. Material for sequencing was PBMCs. These receptors were taken from a female donor in good health and CMV-seropositive. Both conserved end residues are part of each CDR3. The D gene is left open where the match is weak. Part of the rows lack a size; the others show once, few, many or a class for expanded clones.

d_gene	v_gene	abundance	j_gene	CDR3nt	CDR3aa
TRBD1	TRBV5-1	NA	TRBJ1-1	TGCGCCAGCAGCCTAGCGCCAGGGGGAGGCACTGAAGCTTTCTTT	CASSLAPGGGTEAFF
NA	TRBV6-1	NA	TRBJ1-5	TGTGCCAGCAGTGGGGAGGGACTTAGCAATCAGCCCCAGCATTTT	CASSGEGLSNQPQHF
TRBD1	TRBV6-1	once	TRBJ2-7	TGTGCCATACAGGGGGCCGAGCAGTACTTC	CAIQGAEQYF
TRBD2	TRBV5-1	NA	TRBJ2-2	TGCGCCACCAGACTAGCGGGAGGATCCGGGGAGCTGTTTTTT	CATRLAGGSGELFF
TRBD1	TRBV5-1	NA	TRBJ2-5	TGCGCCAGCAGCGCACCAAGACAGGGGCCCCACCAAGAGACCCAGTACTTC	CASSAPRQGPHQETQYF
NA	TRBV7-3	NA	TRBJ2-3	TGTGCCAGCAGCCTCGGGAGGGGGCGGGGAGAGGATACGCAGTATTTT	CASSLGRGRGEDTQYF
NA	TRBV25-1	NA	TRBJ1-2	TGTGCCAGCTCGCCGGGGGGTGCCTATGGCTACACCTTC	CASSPGGAYGYTF
TRBD1	TRBV7-6	once	TRBJ1-5	TGTGCCAGCAGCTTAGCCGGACAGGGGGATCAGCCCCAGCATTTT	CASSLAGQGDQPQHF
TRBD2	TRBV29-1	NA	TRBJ2-3	TGCAGCGGAACTAGCGGGGACCCGAGAGATACGCAGTATTTT	CSGTSGDPRDTQYF
TRBD1	TRBV2	NA	TRBJ1-1	TGTGCCAGCAGTGGGACAGGTTATGAAGCTTTCTTT	CASSGTGYEAFF
NA	TRBV19	NA	TRBJ2-3	TGTGCCAGTAGTCCAGGGCGGTGGGGCACAGATACGCAGTATTTT	CASSPGRWGTDTQYF
NA	TRBV29-1	NA	TRBJ2-7	TGCAGCGTTAGGGGGTCGGTATACGAGCAGTACTTC	CSVRGSVYEQYF
NA	TRBV5-1	NA	TRBJ1-3	TGCGCCAGCAGCTCCAGGCCTCGACGCGAAACTGGAAACACCATATATTTT	CASSSRPRRETGNTIYF
TRBD2	TRBV19	NA	TRBJ2-7	TGTGCCAGTAGTAATAGCGGGAGCTACGAGCAGTACTTC	CASSNSGSYEQYF
NA	TRBV29-1	NA	TRBJ1-1	TGCAGCGGCGGACAGCTGAACACTGAAGCTTTCTTT	CSGGQLNTEAFF
TRBD1	TRBV2	few	TRBJ1-2	TGTGCCAGCAGTGCCGGCGGGACAGCAGCCTATGGCTACACCTTC	CASSAGGTAAYGYTF
TRBD2	TRBV27	NA	TRBJ2-7	TGTGCCAGCCGAGCCGGGAGGTTAAACGAGCAGTACTTC	CASRAGRLNEQYF
NA	TRBV5-4	NA	TRBJ1-1	TGTGCCAGCAGCGCGCCGACAGGGAACACTGAAGCTTTCTTT	CASSAPTGNTEAFF
TRBD2	TRBV9	once	TRBJ2-7	TGTGCCAGCAGCCCTCGACTAGCGGTCTGGGAGCAGTACTTC	CASSPRLAVWEQYF